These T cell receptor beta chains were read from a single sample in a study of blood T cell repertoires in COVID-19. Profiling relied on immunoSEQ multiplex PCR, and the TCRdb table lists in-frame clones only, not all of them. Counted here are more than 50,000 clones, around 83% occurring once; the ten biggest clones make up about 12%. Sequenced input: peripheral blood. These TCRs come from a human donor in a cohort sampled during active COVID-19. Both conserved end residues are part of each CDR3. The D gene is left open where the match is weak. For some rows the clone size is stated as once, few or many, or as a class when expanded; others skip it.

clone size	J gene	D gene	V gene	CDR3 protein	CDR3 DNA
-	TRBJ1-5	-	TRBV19	CASSMRPFGGSNQPQHF	TGTGCCAGTAGTATGCGCCCCTTTGGCGGAAGCAATCAGCCCCAGCATTTT
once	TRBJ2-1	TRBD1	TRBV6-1	CASSDITGGYNEQFF	TGTGCCAGCAGTGATATAACAGGGGGCTACAATGAGCAGTTCTTC
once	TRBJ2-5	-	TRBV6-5	CASISGESGSQTQYF	TGTGCCAGCATCTCGGGGGAGTCGGGATCTCAGACCCAGTACTTC
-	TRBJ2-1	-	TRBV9	CASSARNEQFF	TGTGCCAGCAGCGCGCGAAATGAGCAGTTCTTC
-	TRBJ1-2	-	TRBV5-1	CASSLGQTIYGYTF	TGCGCCAGCAGCTTAGGACAGACTATCTATGGCTACACCTTC
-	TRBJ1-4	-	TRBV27	CASSPTALTNEKLFF	TGTGCCAGCAGTCCGACTGCCCTTACTAATGAAAAACTGTTTTTT
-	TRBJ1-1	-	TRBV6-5	CATGGGTNTEAFF	TGTGCCACCGGGGGGGGCACGAACACTGAAGCTTTCTTT
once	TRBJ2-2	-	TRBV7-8	CASSPIDAGELFF	TGTGCCAGCAGCCCCATAGATGCCGGGGAGCTGTTTTTT
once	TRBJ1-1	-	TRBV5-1	CASSLVAGKLEAFF	TGCGCCAGCAGCTTGGTGGCAGGGAAACTTGAAGCTTTCTTT
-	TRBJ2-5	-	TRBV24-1	CATSDWAGALQETQYF	TGTGCCACCAGTGATTGGGCGGGGGCGCTCCAAGAGACCCAGTACTTC
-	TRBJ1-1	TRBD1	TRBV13	CASSPGGQKNTEAFF	TGTGCCAGCAGCCCAGGGGGACAGAAGAACACTGAAGCTTTCTTT
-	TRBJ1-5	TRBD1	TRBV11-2	CASSLSYRGYNQPQHF	TGTGCCAGCAGCTTAAGTTACAGGGGGTATAATCAGCCCCAGCATTTT
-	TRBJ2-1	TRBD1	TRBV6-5	CASRGTVNEQFF	TGTGCCAGCAGGGGGACAGTAAATGAGCAGTTCTTC
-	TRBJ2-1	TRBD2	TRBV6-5	CASSYSRSGGYNEQFF	TGTGCCAGCAGTTACTCGAGAAGCGGGGGGTACAATGAGCAGTTCTTC
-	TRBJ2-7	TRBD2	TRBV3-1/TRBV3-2	CASSQVASGTYEQYF	TGTGCCAGCAGCCAAGTCGCTAGCGGGACCTACGAGCAGTACTTC
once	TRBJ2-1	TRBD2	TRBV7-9	CASSPRTSGAPKYNEQFF	TGTGCCAGCAGCCCCAGGACTAGCGGGGCCCCGAAGTACAATGAGCAGTTCTTC
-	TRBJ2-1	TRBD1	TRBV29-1	CSVETGWSRNEQFF	TGCAGCGTCGAGACAGGGTGGAGTAGAAATGAGCAGTTCTTC